Below are 25 T cell receptor beta chains sequenced from a single sample in a study of Graves' ophthalmopathy and Graves' hyperthyroidism (dated by TCRdb to between 2017 and 2018). The reads were generated on an Illumina HiSeq 2000. For repertoire sequencing, TCR beta CDR3 regions were amplified from RNA transcripts. The first round of RT-PCR was done with HTBI primers and the Qiagen OneStep RT-PCR kit, and was followed by a second round of multiplex PCR, then size selection and purification. The public reads were reprocessed in TCRdb via fastp at Q25 and MiXCR, keeping in-frame beta chains. Each record represents a unique CDR3 protein, reported with the most common genes and DNA among its rows. The sample table shows about 16,000 distinct CDR3 sequences, and 45% to 55% are seen once. Roughly 23% of the sample lies in the top ten. Sequenced input: peripheral blood. The receptor set was obtained from a woman between 40 and 50 years old with stable Graves' hyperthyroidism. Donor details come from another sample of the same person, matched by shared clones.

This clonotype has a count of ten or more. The chain employs TRBV2 and TRBJ2-2, with 12 bases identical to TRBD2. With V trimmed by 6 bases and J by 7 bases, 12 bases remained unmatched. The CDR3 contains 17 residues. Looked up from germline, CDR1 is SNHLY and CDR2 is FYNNEI. CDR3 loop: CASREASGRALDGELFF. The CDR3 nucleotides are TGTGCCAGCAGGGAGGCTAGCGGGAGGGCCCTTGACGGGGAGCTGTTTTTT. Variable domain in full (rest from reference TRBV2 and TRBJ2-2): EPEVTQTPSHQVTQMGQEVILRCVPISNHLYFYWYRQILGQKVEFLVSFYNNEISEKSEIFDDQFSVERPDGSNFTLKIRSTKLEDSAMYFCASREASGRALDGELFFGEGSRLTVL.

J is TRBJ1-4 and V is TRBV2; D gene uncertain. CDR1 is SNHLY, CDR2 FYNNEI, per germline. This CDR3 contains 15 residues. V was clipped by 2 bases and J by 0 bases, with 7 bases between them. This CDR3 reads CASSESGATNEKLFF. The CDR3 bases are TGTGCCAGCAGTGAAAGCGGTGCAACTAATGAAAAACTGTTTTTT.

J is TRBJ1-2 and V is TRBV7-2, with a tentative D call TRBD1 (6 bases). This CDR3 contains 14 residues. Germline V CDR1 and CDR2: SGHTA, FQGNSA. V was clipped by 1 base and J by 4 bases, with 10 bases between them. The CDR3 DNA is TGTGCCAGCAGCTTAGACAGGGTGGCCTATGGCTACACCTTC. Residues: CASSLDRVAYGYTF.

This clonotype was recorded a few times. This chain links TRBV4-1 with TRBJ1-4, with a tentative D call TRBD1 (6 bases). V was trimmed by 1 base and J by 8 bases, leaving 14 bases between them. There are 15 residues in the CDR3. Germline loops: CDR1 MGHRA, CDR2 YSYEKL. CDR3 sequence: CASSQAGGHWEKLFF. CDR3 nucleotide sequence: TGCGCCAGCAGCCAAGCGGGGGGGCATTGGGAAAAACTGTTTTTT.

As for this clonotype: The conserved final phenylalanine or tryptophan is absent from the CDR3, which likely points to a read error. The DNA is omitted, as the CDR3 cannot be located on it reliably, and the CDR3 follows TCRdb's listing. This chain connects TRBV7-9 to TRBJ2-6. The CDR3 is 11 residues long, counting both termini. Germline CDR1 and CDR2: SEHNR and FQNEAQ (reference sequence). CDR3 protein: CAISGANVLTI.

On this clonotype: Because the CDR3 is missing its conserved closing phenylalanine or tryptophan, this is likely a read error. The genes are TRBV11-2 and TRBJ1-1, with a weak D call TRBD1 (5 bases). Trimming removed 5 bases at V and 0 bases at J, with 13 bases between. This CDR3 contains 15 residues. Per germline, CDR1 SGHAT and CDR2 FQNNGV. The CDR3 region has the DNA TGTGCCAGCAGCCTCCGGACACCGATGAACACTGAAGCTTTCGTT. Translation: CASSLRTPMNTEAFV.

The CDR3 sequence is CASSSGPNTEAFF. The CDR3 DNA reads TGTGCCAGCAGCTCAGGACCCAACACTGAAGCTTTCTTT. The chain couples TRBV7-3 to TRBJ1-1; no firm D call. CDR1 is SGHTA and CDR2 is FQGTGA in the germline V gene. Trimming shortened V by 4 bases and J by 2 bases, and 8 bases separated the two germline ends. This CDR3 spans 13 amino acids. Full variable domain (outside the CDR3, taken from reference TRBV7-3 and TRBJ1-1): GAGVSQTPSNKVTEKGKYVELRCDPISGHTALYWYRQSLGQGPEFLIYFQGTGAADDSGLPNDRFFAVRPEGSVSTLKIQRTERGDSAVYLCASSSGPNTEAFFGQGTRLTVV.

CDR3 sequence reads: CASMWSHGTGRTEAFF. CDR3 DNA sequence: TGTGCCAGCATGTGGAGCCACGGGACAGGGAGGACTGAAGCTTTCTTT. This chain uses TRBV2 with TRBJ1-1, with 9 bases aligning to TRBD1. The CDR3 runs to 16 residues. V lost 7 bases and J lost 5; bases outside the gene matches: 14. Germline values: CDR1 SNHLY, CDR2 FYNNEI. Full variable domain (remainder filled in from reference TRBV2 and TRBJ1-1): EPEVTQTPSHQVTQMGQEVILRCVPISNHLYFYWYRQILGQKVEFLVSFYNNEISEKSEIFDDQFSVERPDGSNFTLKIRSTKLEDSAMYFCASMWSHGTGRTEAFFGQGTRLTVV.

This clonotype has a handful of counts. The chain carries TRBV7-2 and TRBJ1-2; D not resolved. The V end lost 7 bases, the J end lost 2 bases, and 8 bases lay between the germline ends. CDR1 and CDR2 from the germline V gene are SGHTA and FQGNSA. The CDR3 loop spans 12 amino acids. The CDR3 region is CASTPLNYGYTF. The DNA of the CDR3 is TGTGCCAGCACCCCACTCAACTATGGCTACACCTTC.

This CDR3 is CSARPGTSGLYEQYF. As DNA, the CDR3 is TGCAGTGCCCGACCGGGGACTAGCGGACTCTACGAGCAGTACTTC. The gene calls are TRBV20-1 and TRBJ2-7, with TRBD2 matching 11 bases. The germline V gene encodes CDR1 DFQATT and CDR2 SNEGSKA (reference sequence). V shed 6 bases, J shed 3 bases, and the junction held 10 bases outside the gene matches. This CDR3 has 15 amino acids.

This chain connects TRBV20-1 to TRBJ2-7, with 8 nucleotides matching TRBD1. Germline V CDR1 and CDR2: DFQATT, SNEGSKA (reference sequence). The V segment lost 2 bases and the J segment 3 bases; nucleotides outside the gene matches: 12. The CDR3 sequence is 16 residues long. The CDR3 loop reads CSARPLRDRSLYEQYF. Here the CDR3 DNA reads TGCAGTGCTAGACCCCTCCGGGACAGGAGCCTCTACGAGCAGTACTTC.

There are many counts of this clonotype. This sequence joins TRBV10-3 and TRBJ2-1; 13 bases line up with TRBD2. Germline CDR1 ENHRY, CDR2 SYGVKD. Unmatched junction bases numbered 20, after V lost 0 bases and J lost 9 bases. The CDR3 is 21 residues long. The CDR3 bases are TGTGCCATCAGTGAGTCGGTGATTGTAGCGAGACTAGCGGGAGGTTTACGTGAGCAGTTCTTC. It specifies CAISESVIVARLAGGLREQFF.

This chain uses TRBV24-1 with TRBJ2-1, with D hard to call. Germline V lookup: CDR1 KGHDR, CDR2 SFDVKD. V lost 6 bases to trimming and J lost 4 bases, with 3 bases between them. The CDR3 is 11 amino acids. DNA of the CDR3: TGTGCCACCAGTCAGTACAATGAGCAGTTCTTC. As protein: CATSQYNEQFF.

The V and J genes are TRBV30 and TRBJ2-7; possible D gene TRBD1, 6 bases. The CDR3 runs to 14 residues. The germline V gene has CDR1 GTSNPN and CDR2 SVGIG (reference sequence). The V end was cut by 2 bases, the J end by 2 bases, with 13 bases between. CDR3 loop: CAWSIAGDPYEQYF. CDR3 DNA sequence: TGTGCCTGGAGTATCGCAGGGGACCCCTACGAGCAGTACTTC.

The V gene is TRBV4-1, the J gene TRBJ2-3; 7 nucleotides line up with TRBD2. Germline lookup yields CDR1 MGHRA and CDR2 YSYEKL. The CDR3 is made up of 16 amino acids. V lost 0 bases, J lost 5 bases, and 8 bases stayed unmatched. CDR3 loop: CASSQEGGLGVDTQYF. CDR3 DNA sequence: TGCGCCAGCAGCCAAGAGGGCGGACTAGGGGTAGATACGCAGTATTTT.

On this clonotype: Given a much more abundant clone one base away, this may be a read error. Here the CDR3 omits its conserved ending phenylalanine or tryptophan, so a read error is the likely source. The rearrangement joins TRBV11-3 to TRBJ2-2, with 8 bases lining up with TRBD2. V shed 1 base and J 4 bases; nucleotides not matched to a gene: 2. This CDR3 region has 15 residues. Germline CDR1 SGHNT, CDR2 YENEEA. The CDR3: CASSLAAGGTGELFV. The CDR3 DNA reads as TGTGCCAGCAGCTTAGCGGCGGGAGGCACCGGGGAGCTGTTTGTT.

This chain connects TRBV29-1 to TRBJ2-5, with D possibly TRBD2 on 5 matching bases. Trimming stripped 3 bases from V and 2 bases from J, with 13 bases between. This CDR3 has 14 residues. Germline CDR1 SQVTM, CDR2 ANQGSEA. CDR3 region: CSVDGVSGQETQYF. In DNA form, the CDR3 reads TGCAGCGTTGACGGGGTGAGCGGACAAGAGACCCAGTACTTC.

This clonotype was counted a few times. V and J are TRBV12-3 or TRBV12-4 and TRBJ2-1; D is possibly TRBD1 or TRBD2 (5 bases each). The length of the CDR3 is 15 residues. V lost 6 bases and J lost 0, with 12 bases in between. The CDR3 loop reads CASRARGGSYNEQFF. CDR3 DNA sequence: TGTGCCAGCAGGGCCCGGGGCGGCTCCTACAATGAGCAGTTCTTC.

This chain uses TRBV11-2 with TRBJ2-3, with TRBD1 as a possible D gene (6 bases). This CDR3 has 16 amino acids. Germline V gene sequence: CDR1 SGHAT, CDR2 FQNNGV. V shed 4 bases and J shed 2 bases, with 16 bases lying between them. DNA for the CDR3: TGTGCCAGCAGCTGGGGGCGGGCCCGATACACAGATACGCAGTATTTT. It codes for CASSWGRARYTDTQYF.

By share, this clonotype counts as large. The gene calls are TRBV15 and TRBJ1-4; weak D call: TRBD1 (5 bases). V was cut by 0 bases and J by 4 bases, with 21 bases left in between. This CDR3 has 19 residues. The V gene's germline CDR1 is LNHNV and CDR2 YYDKDF (reference sequence). CDR3: CATSRDAYLEGHGNEKLFF. The CDR3 nucleotides read TGTGCCACCAGCAGAGATGCCTACTTGGAAGGACATGGTAATGAAAAACTGTTTTTT.

The chain couples TRBV9 to TRBJ2-7; 9 nucleotides line up with TRBD2. Germline CDR1 reads SGDLS; CDR2 reads YYNGEE. V lost 4 bases, J lost 3 bases, and 11 bases stayed unmatched. The CDR3 runs to 16 residues. As DNA, the CDR3 is TGTGCCAGCAGCTGCAGTGGAAGACTAGCGGACTACGAGCAGTACTTC. Translation: CASSCSGRLADYEQYF.

This clonotype has a count of ten or more. This CDR3 reads CASSYSADPLHF. In DNA, the CDR3 is TGTGCCAGCAGTTACTCGGCGGATCCCCTCCACTTT. The chain uses TRBV6-6 and TRBJ1-6; D is uncertain. Trimming cost V 0 bases and J 13 bases, with 7 bases left between them. CDR3 size: 12 residues. Germline values: CDR1 MNHNY, CDR2 SVGAGI (reference sequence).

The sample holds many counts of this clonotype. The chain combines TRBV20-1 with TRBJ2-5; 8 nucleotides line up with TRBD2. The trim removed 3 bases at V and 5 bases at J, leaving 8 bases unmatched. The germline gives CDR1 DFQATT, CDR2 SNEGSKA (reference sequence). This CDR3 contains 14 residues. In nucleotides, the CDR3 is TGCAGTGCTAGCGGGGGGGCCCCCAGGGAGACCCAGTACTTC. Translated, it gives CSASGGAPRETQYF.

This clonotype was recorded many times. The chain joins TRBV7-9 to TRBJ2-1, with D perhaps matching TRBD2 (6 bases). Germline-derived CDR1 and CDR2 are SEHNR and FQNEAQ (reference sequence). V lost 4 bases and J 8 bases, leaving 18 bases between the germline ends. The CDR3 runs 15 residues. In DNA, the CDR3 is TGTGCCAGCAGCTCGAGGGTCCCGGAGGGCGATGAGCAGTTCTTC. It translates to CASSSRVPEGDEQFF. The complete variable domain, with remaining parts taken from reference TRBV7-9 and TRBJ2-1, reads DTGVSQNPRHKITKRGQNVTFRCDPISEHNRLYWYRQTLGQGPEFLTYFQNEAQLEKSRLLSDRFSAERPKGSFSTLEIQRTEQGDSAMYLCASSSRVPEGDEQFFGPGTRLTVL.

This chain joins TRBV12-3 or TRBV12-4 and TRBJ2-3; no clear D gene. Trimming took 4 bases from V and 3 from J, leaving 11 bases between them. The CDR3 has 14 residues. This chain's CDR3 is CASSSRRITDTQYF. The CDR3, as DNA: TGTGCCAGCAGTTCGAGACGGATAACAGATACGCAGTATTTT.